These 28 T cell receptor beta chains were all obtained from the same sample, sequenced in a study of vaccination effects on CD4 cells after COVID-19. Profiling relied on immunoSEQ multiplex PCR, and the TCRdb table lists in-frame clones only, not all of them. This sample has some 68,000 clones, with approximately 82% found just once. Within the ViraFEST assay, antigen-specific CD4+ T cells underwent expansion with viral peptide pools prior to sequencing. Culture lasted about ten days before CD4+ T cell isolation. Each person got two doses of an mRNA SARS-CoV-2 vaccine, BNT162b2 or mRNA-1273. These receptors have no identified antigens. This sample comprised CD4+ T cells from PBMCs cultured with HCoV-229E spike peptides, obtained after COVID-19 vaccination. The receptors come from a human donor who received a COVID-19 vaccine.

This clone was counted once. As DNA, the CDR3 is TGTGCCAGCACCCCCTTAGGACGGAATAACTATGGCTACACCTTC. Residues: CASTPLGRNNYGYTF. This chain connects TRBV9 to TRBJ1-2; D is ambiguous. Germline V gene sequence: CDR1 SGDLS, CDR2 YYNGEE. The CDR3 is made up of 15 amino acids. V lost 6 bases to trimming and J lost 1 base, with 16 bases between them.

This rearrangement joins TRBV6-5 to TRBJ2-1; D is possibly TRBD1 (7 bases). Germline V CDR1 and CDR2: MNHEY, SVGAGI. V lost 6 bases and J 3 bases, leaving 15 bases between the germline ends. The CDR3 is 15 residues long. DNA of the CDR3: TGTGCCAGCAGAAGACAGGGACTTCTCTACAATGAGCAGTTCTTC. Its translation is CASRRQGLLYNEQFF.

The chain couples TRBV5-5 to TRBJ2-7; D is possibly TRBD1 or TRBD2 (6 bases each). The CDR3 totals 20 residues. V was pared by 1 base and J by 0 bases, with 26 bases between. In germline, CDR1 is SGHKS, CDR2 YYEKEE (reference sequence). The CDR3 DNA reads TGTGCCAGCAGCTTGTCAGGGGCGGTGGCGTCCGGGGGAAGCTCCTACGAGCAGTACGTC. Translated, it gives CASSLSGAVASGGSSYEQYV.

The chain employs TRBV9 and TRBJ1-1; maybe TRBD1 (6 bases). CDR1 and CDR2 (germline): SGDLS, YYNGEE. Trimming shortened V by 4 bases and J by 5 bases, and 18 bases separated the two germline ends. The CDR3 contains 15 residues. Here the CDR3 DNA reads TGTGCCAGCAGCCCAACCAGGGGAAGTAGGACTGAAGCTTTCTTT. Translated: CASSPTRGSRTEAFF.

This chain connects TRBV10-3 to TRBJ1-4, with D unresolved. The V gene's germline CDR1 is ENHRY and CDR2 SYGVKD. The CDR3 runs 14 residues. Deletions cut 2 bases from V and 4 bases from J, with 8 bases between. CDR3 amino acids: CAISEGGFNEKLFF. The CDR3 region has the DNA TGTGCCATCAGTGAGGGAGGTTTTAATGAAAAACTGTTTTTT.

The V call is TRBV18, the J call TRBJ1-2, with TRBD1 matching over 7 bases. Per the germline V gene, CDR1 is KGHSH and CDR2 is LQKENI. CDR3 length: 16 amino acids. V shed 6 bases, J shed 4 bases, and the junction held 14 bases outside the gene matches. The CDR3 here is CASSRSTGELSYGYTF. DNA for the CDR3: TGTGCCAGCTCTCGCAGTACAGGGGAGCTTTCCTATGGCTACACCTTC.

The chain joins TRBV18 to TRBJ1-3, with 7 bases aligning to TRBD1. Looked up from germline, CDR1 is KGHSH and CDR2 is LQKENI. This CDR3 is 16 amino acids long. V trimming: 5 bases; J trimming: 4 bases; junction bases outside the gene matches: 11. The CDR3, as DNA: TGTGCCAGCTCAGAAGGGACAGTCCATAACGGAAACACCATATATTTT. This gives the protein CASSEGTVHNGNTIYF.

The rearrangement joins TRBV2 to TRBJ2-7; 10 nucleotides align to TRBD2. The germline V gene has CDR1 SNHLY and CDR2 FYNNEI. J was trimmed by 6 bases and V by 4 bases; bases with no gene match: 9. The CDR3 totals 15 residues. CDR3 nucleotide sequence: TGTGCCAGCAGTGTAGCGGGGGGAACCTTCGGCGAGCAGTACGTC. Its translation is CASSVAGGTFGEQYV.

This chain joins TRBV5-1 and TRBJ2-2; TRBD1 aligns across 10 bases. Germline CDR1 and CDR2: SGHRS and YFSETQ. CDR3 length: 17 amino acids. Trimming removed 3 bases from V and 5 bases from J; junction bases left unmatched: 10. CDR3 in amino acids: CASSSNRDRGLTGELFF. In DNA, the CDR3 is TGCGCCAGCAGCTCAAACCGGGACAGGGGTCTAACCGGGGAGCTGTTTTTT.

The chain recombines TRBV2 with TRBJ1-5; maybe TRBD1 (6 bases). V lost 3 bases to trimming and J lost 2 bases, with 8 bases between them. The CDR3 contains 14 residues. CDR1 and CDR2 (germline): SNHLY, FYNNEI. In nucleotides, the CDR3 is TGTGCCAGCAGTGAGGACAGAGGCAATCAGCCCCAGCATTTT. This translates into CASSEDRGNQPQHF.

V gene TRBV5-1 combines with J gene TRBJ2-5, with TRBD1 as a possible D gene (5 bases). With 4 bases removed from V and 6 bases from J, the gap between germline ends came to 13 bases. CDR1 SGHRS and CDR2 YFSETQ come from the germline V gene. The CDR3 totals 13 residues. The CDR3 is CASSTRVEQTQYF. CDR3 coding DNA: TGCGCCAGCAGCACCAGGGTCGAACAGACCCAGTACTTC.

The chain recombines TRBV29-1 with TRBJ1-1, with 7 bases identical to TRBD1. Germline values: CDR1 SQVTM, CDR2 ANQGSEA. This CDR3 has 13 amino acids. With V trimmed by 6 bases and J by 1 base, 5 bases remained unmatched. CDR3 region: CSVDRTGNTEAFF. The CDR3 DNA reads as TGCAGCGTCGATAGGACAGGGAACACTGAAGCTTTCTTT.

The rearrangement links TRBV5-4 to TRBJ1-3; no reliable D call. V was cut by 9 bases and J by 0 bases, with 16 bases left in between. The CDR3 is 15 amino acids. Per the germline V gene, CDR1 is SGHNT and CDR2 is YYREEE (reference sequence). The CDR3 protein is CATSASQTSGNTIYF. CDR3 coding DNA: TGTGCCACCTCAGCTTCTCAGACCTCTGGAAACACCATATATTTT.

The chain uses TRBV5-1 and TRBJ1-4, with D unresolved. Trimming shortened V by 2 bases and J by 3 bases, and 8 bases separated the two germline ends. CDR3 length equals 14 residues. Germline V gene data show CDR1 as SGHRS and CDR2 as YFSETQ. The CDR3 DNA is TGCGCCAGCAGCTTTTCGGACCCTAATGAAAAACTGTTTTTT. This codes for CASSFSDPNEKLFF.

The CDR3 is CASSPWTGSGNTIYF. CDR3 sequence (DNA): TGTGCCAGCAGCCCATGGACAGGCTCTGGAAACACCATATATTTT. The chain is built from TRBV7-8 and TRBJ1-3; 7 bases map to TRBD1. The germline V gene has CDR1 SGHVS and CDR2 FQNEAQ. The CDR3 extends over 15 amino acids. V lost 5 bases and J lost 0; bases outside the gene matches: 4.

This chain links TRBV15 with TRBJ2-2; D ambiguous. The CDR3 spans 17 residues. The germline CDR1 and CDR2 sequences are LNHNV and YYDKDF (reference sequence). Deletions cut 6 bases from V and 0 bases from J, with 17 bases between. The CDR3 nucleotides read TGTGCCACCAGTGGACCCCCGTCCTCCCCGAACACCGGGGAGCTGTTTTTT. Translating gives CATSGPPSSPNTGELFF. Full variable domain (rest looked up from reference TRBV15 and TRBJ2-2): DAMVIQNPRYQVTQFGKPVTLSCSQTLNHNVMYWYQQKSSQAPKLLFHYYDKDFNNEADTPDNFQSRRPNTSFCFLDIRSPGLGDTAMYLCATSGPPSSPNTGELFFGEGSRLTVL.

This clone was observed a single time. J is TRBJ2-4 and V is TRBV9, with 9 nucleotides matching TRBD2. The CDR3 is 15 amino acids. J gave up 4 bases and V 2 bases, and 4 bases lay outside the gene matches. Germline assignment: CDR1 SGDLS and CDR2 YYNGEE. The CDR3 protein is CASSVGGGAKNIQYF. The CDR3 DNA reads TGTGCCAGCAGCGTGGGCGGGGGGGCTAAAAACATTCAGTACTTC. The full variable domain, rest sourced from reference TRBV9 and TRBJ2-4, is DSGVTQTPKHLITATGQRVTLRCSPRSGDLSVYWYQQSLDQGLQFLIQYYNGEERAKGNILERFSAQQFPDLHSELNLSSLELGDSALYFCASSVGGGAKNIQYFGAGTRLSVL.

J is TRBJ2-1 and V is TRBV7-2, with D possibly being TRBD1 or TRBD2 (5 bases each). Germline lookup yields CDR1 SGHTA and CDR2 FQGNSA. The V end lost 5 bases, the J end lost 12 bases, and 11 bases lay between the germline ends. This CDR3 comprises 11 residues. CDR3 in amino acids: CASSNPGTQFF. The CDR3 DNA reads TGTGCCAGCAGCAACCCTGGGACGCAGTTCTTC.

The V call is TRBV3-1 (or the pseudogene TRBV3-2), the J call TRBJ2-5, with a weak D call TRBD2 (6 bases). Germline CDR1 LGHDT, CDR2 YNNKEL (reference sequence). The CDR3 extends over 15 amino acids. The V end was cut by 4 bases, the J end by 5 bases, with 17 bases between. CDR3 amino acids: CASSLGGVTGETQYF. The CDR3 region has the DNA TGTGCCAGCAGCCTCGGAGGGGTAACTGGGGAGACCCAGTACTTC.

The chain recombines TRBV5-6 with TRBJ2-1; the D gene is possibly TRBD1 (5 bases). V was shortened by 6 bases and J by 7 bases, with 11 bases between the two germline ends. CDR3 length: 12 amino acids. Germline V CDR1 and CDR2: SGHDT, YYEEEE. The CDR3 is CASNQGGNEQFF. Here the CDR3 DNA reads TGTGCCAGCAACCAGGGTGGAAATGAGCAGTTCTTC.

The chain combines TRBV18 with TRBJ1-3; TRBD1 matches 9 bases. This CDR3 spans 16 amino acids. Germline-derived CDR1 and CDR2 are KGHSH and LQKENI. Germline trimming cut 6 bases from V and 1 base from J; bases unmatched to any gene: 7. The CDR3 coding sequence is TGTGCCAGCTCTTCACAGGGGGCGGTATCTGGAAACACCATATATTTT. Its translation is CASSSQGAVSGNTIYF.

This clone was seen a single time. The chain uses TRBV18 and TRBJ1-2, with D unresolved. Between the trimmed V and J ends, which lost 3 bases and 2 bases, there was a span of 10 bases. The CDR3 contains 14 residues. From germline, CDR1 is KGHSH and CDR2 LQKENI. The CDR3 region has the DNA TGTGCCAGCTCACCCGGGTATGAGAACTATGGCTACACCTTC. Encoded protein: CASSPGYENYGYTF.

The chain carries TRBV24-1 and TRBJ1-2; the D gene is possibly TRBD1 (5 bases). The V end lost 3 bases, the J end lost 4 bases, and 11 bases lay between the germline ends. CDR1 is KGHDR and CDR2 is SFDVKD in the germline V gene. This CDR3 region has 14 residues. The CDR3 bases are TGTGCCACCAGTGATCGCGGGACGGTCTATGGCTACACCTTC. Translation: CATSDRGTVYGYTF.

This chain links TRBV5-6 with TRBJ2-2, with 9 bases fitting TRBD1. The CDR3 sequence is 17 residues long. Losses at the gene ends were 3 bases for V and 3 bases for J; bases not matched to a gene: 9. Per the germline V gene, CDR1 is SGHDT and CDR2 is YYEEEE. This CDR3 is CASSSWDRVVYTGELFF. CDR3 nucleotide sequence: TGTGCCAGCAGCTCCTGGGACAGGGTGGTGTACACCGGGGAGCTGTTTTTT.

The chain links TRBV3-1 (or the pseudogene TRBV3-2) to TRBJ2-7; D is ambiguous. V lost 1 base and J 4 bases, leaving 8 bases between the germline ends. The CDR3 is 13 residues long. Germline values: CDR1 LGHDT, CDR2 YNNKEL (reference sequence). CDR3 sequence: CASSQGVGYEQYV. The CDR3 DNA reads TGTGCCAGCAGCCAAGGGGTCGGGTACGAGCAGTACGTC.

This clone was observed a single time. CDR3: CASSQDWGETSYGYTF. In DNA form, the CDR3 reads TGTGCCAGCAGCCAAGATTGGGGGGAGACCTCCTATGGCTACACCTTC. The J gene is TRBJ1-2, the V gene TRBV4-2, with D maybe TRBD1 (5 bases). V gave up 0 bases and J gave up 4 bases, with 15 bases separating them. The length of the CDR3 is 16 residues. Germline V gene sequence: CDR1 LGHNA, CDR2 YNFKEQ.

The J gene is TRBJ1-2, the V gene TRBV6-5; a weak D match, TRBD1 (5 bases). Trimming cost V 9 bases and J 4 bases, with 9 bases left between them. Germline loops: CDR1 MNHEY, CDR2 SVGAGI. The CDR3 covers 11 residues. The CDR3 bases are TGTGCCAGTGGGGACGGCTATGGCTACACCTTC. Its protein product is CASGDGYGYTF.

The rearrangement joins TRBV2 to TRBJ1-5; D might be TRBD1 (6 bases). The germline gives CDR1 SNHLY, CDR2 FYNNEI. Trimming took 6 bases from V and 3 from J, leaving 12 bases between them. The CDR3 is 14 amino acids. CDR3 in amino acids: CASRKGQINQPQHF. CDR3 coding DNA: TGTGCCAGCAGGAAGGGACAAATCAATCAGCCCCAGCATTTT.